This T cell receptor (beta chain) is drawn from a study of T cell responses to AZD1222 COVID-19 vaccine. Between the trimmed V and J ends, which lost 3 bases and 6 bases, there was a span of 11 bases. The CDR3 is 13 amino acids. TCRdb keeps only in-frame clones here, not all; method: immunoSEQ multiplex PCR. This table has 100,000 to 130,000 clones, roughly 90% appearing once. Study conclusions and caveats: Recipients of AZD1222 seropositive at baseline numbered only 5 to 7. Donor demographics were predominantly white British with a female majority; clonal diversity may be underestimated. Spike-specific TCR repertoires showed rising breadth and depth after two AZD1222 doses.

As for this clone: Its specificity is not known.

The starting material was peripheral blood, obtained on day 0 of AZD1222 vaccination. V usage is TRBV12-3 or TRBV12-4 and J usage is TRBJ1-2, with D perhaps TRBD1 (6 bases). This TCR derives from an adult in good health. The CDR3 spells CASSFAGGHGYTF. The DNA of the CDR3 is TGTGCCAGCAGTTTTGCCGGGGGCCATGGCTACACCTTC.